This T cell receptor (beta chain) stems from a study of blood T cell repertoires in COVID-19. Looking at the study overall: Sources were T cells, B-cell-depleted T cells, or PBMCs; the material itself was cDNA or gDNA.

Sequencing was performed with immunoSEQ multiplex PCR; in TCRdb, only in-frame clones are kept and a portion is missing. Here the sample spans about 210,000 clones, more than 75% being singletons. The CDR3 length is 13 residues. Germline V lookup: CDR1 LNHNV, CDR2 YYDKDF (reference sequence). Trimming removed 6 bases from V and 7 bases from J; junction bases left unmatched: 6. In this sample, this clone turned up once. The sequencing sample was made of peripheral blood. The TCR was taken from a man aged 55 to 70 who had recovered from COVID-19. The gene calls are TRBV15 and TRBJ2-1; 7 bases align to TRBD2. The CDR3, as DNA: TGTGCCACCAGGTCTGAGCGGGGTAATGAGCAGTTCTTC. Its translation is CATRSERGNEQFF. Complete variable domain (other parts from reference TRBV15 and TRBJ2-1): DAMVIQNPRYQVTQFGKPVTLSCSQTLNHNVMYWYQQKSSQAPKLLFHYYDKDFNNEADTPDNFQSRRPNTSFCFLDIRSPGLGDTAMYLCATRSERGNEQFFGPGTRLTVL.